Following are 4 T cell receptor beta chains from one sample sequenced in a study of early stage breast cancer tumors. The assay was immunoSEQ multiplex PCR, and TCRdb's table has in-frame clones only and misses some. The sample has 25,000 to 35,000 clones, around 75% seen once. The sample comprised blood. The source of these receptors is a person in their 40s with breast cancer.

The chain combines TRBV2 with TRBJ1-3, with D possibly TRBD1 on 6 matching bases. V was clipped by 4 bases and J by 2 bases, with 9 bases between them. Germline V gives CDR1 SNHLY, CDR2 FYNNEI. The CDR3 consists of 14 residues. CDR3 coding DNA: TGTGCCAGCAGTGGTCAGGGGCCTGGAAACACCATATATTTT. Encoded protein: CASSGQGPGNTIYF. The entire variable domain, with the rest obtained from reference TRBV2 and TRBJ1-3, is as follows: EPEVTQTPSHQVTQMGQEVILRCVPISNHLYFYWYRQILGQKVEFLVSFYNNEISEKSEIFDDQFSVERPDGSNFTLKIRSTKLEDSAMYFCASSGQGPGNTIYFGEGSWLTVV.

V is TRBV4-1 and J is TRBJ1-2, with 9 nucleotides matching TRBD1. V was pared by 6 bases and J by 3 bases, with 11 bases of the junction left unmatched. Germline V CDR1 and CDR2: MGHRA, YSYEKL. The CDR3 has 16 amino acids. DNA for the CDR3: TGCGCCAGCAGACCGGACAGGGGATGGGTTGACTATGGCTACACCTTC. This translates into CASRPDRGWVDYGYTF.

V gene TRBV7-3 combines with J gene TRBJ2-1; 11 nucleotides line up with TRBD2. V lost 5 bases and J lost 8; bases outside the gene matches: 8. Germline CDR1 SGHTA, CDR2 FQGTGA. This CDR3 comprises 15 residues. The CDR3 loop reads CASSRLAGGDYEQFF. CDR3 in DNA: TGTGCCAGCAGCCGGCTAGCGGGAGGAGATTATGAGCAGTTCTTC.

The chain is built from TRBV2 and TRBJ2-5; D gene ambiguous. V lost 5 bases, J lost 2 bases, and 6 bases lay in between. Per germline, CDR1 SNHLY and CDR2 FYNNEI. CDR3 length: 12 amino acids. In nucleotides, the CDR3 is TGTGCCAGCAGTTTAGATCAAGAGACCCAGTACTTC. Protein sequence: CASSLDQETQYF.